The 18 T cell receptor beta chains reported below all come from one sample, sequenced in a study of T cell responses to AZD1222 COVID-19 vaccine. Sequencing used immunoSEQ multiplex PCR; TCRdb keeps in-frame clones, though not all of them. The data contain 150,000 or so clones, around 94% of them singletons. Sequencing used peripheral blood, obtained on day 0 of AZD1222 vaccination. These receptors all stem from an adult in good health.

The chain's CDR3 is CAISESWEQFF. CDR3 nucleotides: TGTGCCATCAGTGAGTCATGGGAGCAGTTCTTC. The chain recombines TRBV10-3 with TRBJ2-1; D gene ambiguous. V was pared by 0 bases and J by 10 bases, with 4 bases between. The CDR3 sequence is 11 residues long. Germline values: CDR1 ENHRY, CDR2 SYGVKD.

V usage is TRBV19 and J usage is TRBJ1-2; 7 positions match TRBD1. CDR1 is LNHDA, CDR2 SQIVND, per germline (reference sequence). The V gene end was trimmed by 3 bases and the J gene end by 2 bases; junction bases not matched to a gene: 0. The CDR3 covers 13 residues. The CDR3 DNA is TGTGCCAGTAGTATGGACAGGAACTATGGCTACACCTTC. Amino acids: CASSMDRNYGYTF. Together with reference TRBV19 and TRBJ1-2, the CDR3 gives the full variable domain: DGGITQSPKYLFRKEGQNVTLSCEQNLNHDAMYWYRQDPGQGLRLIYYSQIVNDFQKGDIAEGYSVSREKKESFPLTVTSAQKNPTAFYLCASSMDRNYGYTFGSGTRLTVV.

This rearrangement joins TRBV30 to TRBJ1-1; D unresolved. CDR3 size: 13 residues. Trimming took off 3 bases at V and 0 bases at J, with 8 bases between the two ends. Germline V gene data show CDR1 as GTSNPN and CDR2 as SVGIG (reference sequence). The CDR3 bases are TGTGCCTGGAGAGACCTCCTGAACACTGAAGCTTTCTTT. It codes for CAWRDLLNTEAFF.

This chain uses TRBV30 with TRBJ2-7; TRBD2 agrees at 10 bases. The CDR3 consists of 16 residues. V shed 5 bases, J shed 0 bases, and the junction held 10 bases outside the gene matches. Germline V gene sequence: CDR1 GTSNPN, CDR2 SVGIG (reference sequence). The CDR3 DNA reads as TGTGCCTGGTCGGGAGAAGGACTAGCGGACTCCTACGAGCAGTACTTC. Its protein product is CAWSGEGLADSYEQYF.

V usage is TRBV12-3 or TRBV12-4 and J usage is TRBJ2-2; tentatively, D is TRBD1 (5 bases). CDR3 size: 12 residues. Trimming removed 10 bases at V and 6 bases at J, with 12 bases between. CDR3 sequence (DNA): TGTGCCAACAAAAGGGGTCCCGGGGAGCTGTTTTTT. Its protein is CANKRGPGELFF.

Details on this clone: Other nucleotide sequences from this sample produce the same CDR3. CDR3 nucleotides: TGTGCCAGCTCACCGCCGGGGAACACTGAAGCTTTCTTT. It is translated as CASSPPGNTEAFF. V and J are TRBV18 and TRBJ1-1; D remains unclear. Germline CDR1 KGHSH, CDR2 LQKENI. V lost 3 bases, J lost 1 base, and 6 bases lay in between. CDR3 length equals 13 residues.

This clone was counted once. The V call is TRBV18, the J call TRBJ1-2; a possible D gene is TRBD1 (5 bases). This CDR3 has 13 amino acids. Germline CDR1 is KGHSH and CDR2 is LQKENI. Deletions cut 3 bases from V and 8 bases from J, with 13 bases between. CDR3 coding DNA: TGTGCCAGCTCACCTTCTGCCGGGGACGGCTACACCTTC. Translation gives CASSPSAGDGYTF.

The chain joins TRBV6-5 to TRBJ1-5, with D maybe TRBD1 (5 bases). The length of the CDR3 is 14 residues. From germline, CDR1 is MNHEY and CDR2 SVGAGI. V was shortened by 9 bases and J by 0 bases, with 12 bases between the two germline ends. CDR3 region: CASGTHYSNQPQHF. In DNA, the CDR3 is TGTGCCAGTGGGACCCACTATAGCAATCAGCCCCAGCATTTT.

The chain is built from TRBV6-6 and TRBJ2-5, with D tentatively TRBD1 (6 bases). V lost 2 bases and J lost 4, with 11 bases in between. Germline CDR1 is MNHNY and CDR2 is SVGAGI (reference sequence). The CDR3 sequence is 14 residues long. The CDR3 loop reads CASSYDRKGETQYF. The CDR3 region has the DNA TGTGCCAGCAGTTACGACAGGAAGGGAGAGACCCAGTACTTC.

The V call is TRBV5-5, the J call TRBJ1-2; 7 bases line up with TRBD1. The V and J ends lost 3 bases and 8 bases, in that order; junction bases with no gene match: 13. Germline-derived CDR1 and CDR2 are SGHKS and YYEKEE (reference sequence). The CDR3 sequence is 15 residues long. The DNA of the CDR3 is TGTGCCAGCAGCTCGTACAGGGGAGGGGAATGGGGCTACACCTTC. It encodes CASSSYRGGEWGYTF.

This clone was seen a single time. The chain links TRBV6-1 to TRBJ1-1, with TRBD1 as a possible D gene (5 bases). Trimming removed 2 bases from V and 4 bases from J, with 14 bases in between. This CDR3 is 15 amino acids long. CDR1 MNHNS and CDR2 SASEGT come from the germline V gene. For the CDR3, the DNA is TGTGCCAGCAGTGAAAGTTCGGGGCGCGGCACTGAAGCTTTCTTT. It yields the protein CASSESSGRGTEAFF.

The chain employs TRBV28 and TRBJ2-1; 8 positions match TRBD2. The CDR3 is made up of 15 amino acids. Germline-derived CDR1 and CDR2 are MDHEN and SYDVKM. Trimming cost V 5 bases and J 4 bases; bases outside gene matches: 7. CDR3: CASSPQSSGYNEQFF. The DNA of the CDR3 is TGTGCCAGCAGTCCCCAATCTAGCGGGTACAATGAGCAGTTCTTC.

In DNA form, the CDR3 reads TGCAGTGCCTGGGACTACCCGAGGCAGTTCTTC. This sequence encodes CSAWDYPRQFF. The V call is TRBV20-1, the J call TRBJ2-1; 7 nucleotides match TRBD2. Losses at the gene ends were 6 bases for V and 12 bases for J; bases not matched to a gene: 8. The CDR3 has 11 residues. Germline values: CDR1 DFQATT, CDR2 SNEGSKA (reference sequence).

This chain links TRBV20-1 with TRBJ1-2; D unclear. The CDR3 totals 11 residues. Deletions cut 3 bases from V and 6 bases from J, with 8 bases between. CDR1 DFQATT and CDR2 SNEGSKA come from the germline V gene (reference sequence). As DNA, the CDR3 is TGCAGTGCTAGCATGGGCGATGGCTACACCTTC. It is translated as CSASMGDGYTF.

The gene calls are TRBV7-2 and TRBJ1-4; the match to TRBD1 covers 9 bases. The V segment lost 3 bases and the J segment 9 bases; nucleotides outside the gene matches: 8. Germline V lookup: CDR1 SGHTA, CDR2 FQGNSA. This CDR3 spans 15 amino acids. The CDR3 DNA is TGTGCCAGCAGCTTCGGGGGAGACAGGGGGAAAAAACTGTTTTTT. It yields the protein CASSFGGDRGKKLFF.

The rearrangement uses TRBV28 and TRBJ1-2; possible D gene TRBD1, 5 bases. Trimming cost V 3 bases and J 4 bases, with 21 bases left between them. Germline values: CDR1 MDHEN, CDR2 SYDVKM. CDR3 length: 17 amino acids. DNA of the CDR3: TGTGCCAGCAGTTTTGGGGTGGGGACTACCACACGCTATGGCTACACCTTC. Amino acid sequence: CASSFGVGTTTRYGYTF.

V gene TRBV19 combines with J gene TRBJ2-7; 10 bases are shared with TRBD2. Germline CDR1 is LNHDA and CDR2 is SQIVND (reference sequence). V trimming: 3 bases; J trimming: 1 base; junction bases outside the gene matches: 9. This CDR3 contains 17 residues. CDR3 in DNA: TGTGCCAGTAGTATTACGGCTAGCGGGAGTTCTTCCTACGAGCAGTACTTC. It translates to CASSITASGSSSYEQYF.

This chain links TRBV3-1 (or the pseudogene TRBV3-2) with TRBJ1-4; D is possibly TRBD1 (6 bases). Trimming left V 5 bases short and J 8 bases short, with 18 bases between. In germline, CDR1 is LGHDT, CDR2 YNNKEL (reference sequence). The CDR3 is 15 residues long. The CDR3 sequence: CASSFTDRFIEKLFF. CDR3 DNA: TGTGCCAGCAGCTTTACCGACAGGTTTATCGAAAAACTGTTTTTT.